This TCR beta chain was sequenced in a study of blood T cell repertoires in COVID-19. Across the study: Acute-phase and convalescent COVID-19 samples originated in the United States, Italy and Spain. Sources were T cells, B-cell-depleted T cells, or PBMCs; the material itself was cDNA or gDNA.

The V end was cut by 8 bases, the J end by 2 bases, with 13 bases between. The CDR3 extends over 13 amino acids. Germline lookup yields CDR1 MDHEN and CDR2 SYDVKM. This study enrolled people aged roughly 18 to 90 from about two dozen US geographic areas. Cohort 3 recovery required two negative PCRs, clearance, or symptom resolution. The repertoire was sequenced with immunoSEQ multiplex PCR; TCRdb's copy has only in-frame clones and lacks some. The top ten hold about 0.57% of the sample, which has roughly 450,000 clones, less than 95% seen once. The chain is built from TRBV28 and TRBJ2-7, with a weak D call TRBD1 (6 bases). The sample taken for sequencing was PBMCs or T cells enriched from blood (not recorded which). The source is a man aged 18 to 29 who had recovered from COVID-19. The CDR3 loop is CASRDQGTYEQYF. The CDR3 DNA reads TGTGCCAGCCGGGATCAGGGGACCTACGAGCAGTACTTC.